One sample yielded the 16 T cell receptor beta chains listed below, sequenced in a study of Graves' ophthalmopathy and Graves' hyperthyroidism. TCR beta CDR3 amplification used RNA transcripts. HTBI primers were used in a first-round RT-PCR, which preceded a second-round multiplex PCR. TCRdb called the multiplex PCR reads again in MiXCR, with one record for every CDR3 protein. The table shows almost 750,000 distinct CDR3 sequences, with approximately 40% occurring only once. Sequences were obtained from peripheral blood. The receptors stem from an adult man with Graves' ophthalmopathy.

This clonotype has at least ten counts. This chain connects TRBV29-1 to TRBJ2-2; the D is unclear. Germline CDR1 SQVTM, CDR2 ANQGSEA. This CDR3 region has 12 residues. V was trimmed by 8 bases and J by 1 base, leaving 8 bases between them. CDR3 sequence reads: CSSRQNTGELFF. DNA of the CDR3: TGCAGCTCCCGACAGAACACCGGGGAGCTGTTTTTT.

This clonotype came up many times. CDR3 coding DNA: TGTGCCAGCAGCCAAGGACAGGCCCAAGAGACCCAGTACTTC. Its translation is CASSQGQAQETQYF. The rearrangement links TRBV5-8 to TRBJ2-5, with TRBD1 identical over 7 bases. CDR3 length: 14 residues. Germline V CDR1 and CDR2: SGHTS, YDEGEE. The junction had 4 bases not matched to a gene; V was cut back by 4 bases and J by 1 base.

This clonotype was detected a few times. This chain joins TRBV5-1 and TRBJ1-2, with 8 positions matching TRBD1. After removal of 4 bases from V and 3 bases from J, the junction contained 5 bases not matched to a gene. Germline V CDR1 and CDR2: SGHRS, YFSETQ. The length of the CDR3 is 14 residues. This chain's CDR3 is CASSNRTGHYGYTF. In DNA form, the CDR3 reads TGCGCCAGCAGCAACCGGACAGGGCACTATGGCTACACCTTC. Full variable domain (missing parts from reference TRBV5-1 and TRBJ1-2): KAGVTQTPRYLIKTRGQQVTLSCSPISGHRSVSWYQQTPGQGLQFLFEYFSETQRNKGNFPGRFSGRQFSNSRSEMNVSTLELGDSALYLCASSNRTGHYGYTFGSGTRLTVV.

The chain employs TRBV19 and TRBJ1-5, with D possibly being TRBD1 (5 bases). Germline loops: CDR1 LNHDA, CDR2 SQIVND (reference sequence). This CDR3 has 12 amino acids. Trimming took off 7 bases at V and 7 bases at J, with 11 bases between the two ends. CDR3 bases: TGTGCCAGTAATAGGGACTTCCAGCCCCAGCATTTT. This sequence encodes CASNRDFQPQHF.

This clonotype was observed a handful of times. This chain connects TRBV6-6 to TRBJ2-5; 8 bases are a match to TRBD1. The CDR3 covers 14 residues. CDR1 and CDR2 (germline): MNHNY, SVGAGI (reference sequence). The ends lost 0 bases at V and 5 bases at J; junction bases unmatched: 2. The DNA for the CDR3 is TGTGCCAGCAGTTACTCGACAGGGGTGGAGACCCAGTACTTC. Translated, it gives CASSYSTGVETQYF.

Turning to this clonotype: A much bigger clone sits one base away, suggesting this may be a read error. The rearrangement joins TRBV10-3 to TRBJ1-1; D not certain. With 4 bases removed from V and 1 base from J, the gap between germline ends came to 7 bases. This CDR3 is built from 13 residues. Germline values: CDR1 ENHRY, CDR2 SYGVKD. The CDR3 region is CAISGSRNTEAFF. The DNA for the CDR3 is TGTGCCATCAGTGGTTCACGGAACACTGAAGCTTTCTTT.

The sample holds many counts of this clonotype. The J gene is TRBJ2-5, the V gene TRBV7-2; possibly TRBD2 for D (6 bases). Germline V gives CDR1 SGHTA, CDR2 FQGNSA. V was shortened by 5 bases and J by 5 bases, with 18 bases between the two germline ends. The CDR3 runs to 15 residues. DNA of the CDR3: TGTGCCAGCAGCCCCGGGGGTAGGAGCCGGGAGACCCAGTACTTC. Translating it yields CASSPGGRSRETQYF.

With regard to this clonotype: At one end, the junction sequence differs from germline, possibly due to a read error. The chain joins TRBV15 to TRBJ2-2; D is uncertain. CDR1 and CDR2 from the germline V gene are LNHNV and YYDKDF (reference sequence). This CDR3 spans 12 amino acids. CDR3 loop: CATSRAIGELFF. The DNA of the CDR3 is TGTGCCACTAGCAGAGCGATCGGGGAGCTGTTTTTT. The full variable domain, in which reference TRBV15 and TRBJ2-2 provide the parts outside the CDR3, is DAMVIQNPRYQVTQFGKPVTLSCSQTLNHNVMYWYQQKSSQAPKLLFHYYDKDFNNEADTPDNFQSRRPNTSFCFLDIRSPGLGDTAMYLCATSRAIGELFFGEGSRLTVL.

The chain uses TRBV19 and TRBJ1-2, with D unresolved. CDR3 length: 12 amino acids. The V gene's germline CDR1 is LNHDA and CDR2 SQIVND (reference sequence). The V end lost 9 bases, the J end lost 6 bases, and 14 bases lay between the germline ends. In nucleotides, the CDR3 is TGTGCCAGCAGTGAAGCGCTTCATGGCTACACCTTC. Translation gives CASSEALHGYTF. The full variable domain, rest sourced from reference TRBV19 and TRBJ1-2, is DGGITQSPKYLFRKEGQNVTLSCEQNLNHDAMYWYRQDPGQGLRLIYYSQIVNDFQKGDIAEGYSVSREKKESFPLTVTSAQKNPTAFYLCASSEALHGYTFGSGTRLTVV.

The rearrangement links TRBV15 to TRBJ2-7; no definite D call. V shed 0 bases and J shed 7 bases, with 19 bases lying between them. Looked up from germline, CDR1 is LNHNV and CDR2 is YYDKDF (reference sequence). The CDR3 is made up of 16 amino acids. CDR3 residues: CATSRDLFGSYNEQYF. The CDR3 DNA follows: TGTGCCACCAGCAGAGATTTATTCGGCTCCTACAATGAGCAGTACTTC.

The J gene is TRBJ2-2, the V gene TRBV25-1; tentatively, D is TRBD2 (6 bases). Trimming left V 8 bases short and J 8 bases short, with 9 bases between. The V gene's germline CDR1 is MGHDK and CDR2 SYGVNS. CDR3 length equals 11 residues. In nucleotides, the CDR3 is TGTGCCAGCGGGACTCCGGGGGAGCTGTTTTTT. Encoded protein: CASGTPGELFF.

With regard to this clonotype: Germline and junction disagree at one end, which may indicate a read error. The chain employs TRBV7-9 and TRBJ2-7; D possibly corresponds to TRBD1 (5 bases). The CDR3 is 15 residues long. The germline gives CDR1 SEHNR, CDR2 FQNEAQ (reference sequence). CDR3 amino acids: CASSQGDRVPYEQYF. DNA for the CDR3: TGCGCCAGCAGCCAGGGCGACAGAGTCCCCTACGAGCAGTACTTC.

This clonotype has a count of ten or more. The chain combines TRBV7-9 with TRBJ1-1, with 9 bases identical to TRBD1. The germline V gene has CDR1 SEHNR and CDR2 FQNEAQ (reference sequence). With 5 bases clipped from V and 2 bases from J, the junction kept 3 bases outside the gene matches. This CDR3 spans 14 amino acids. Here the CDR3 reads CASSTTGGNTEAFF. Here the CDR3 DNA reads TGTGCCAGCAGCACCACAGGGGGCAACACTGAAGCTTTCTTT. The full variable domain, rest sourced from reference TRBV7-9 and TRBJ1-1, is DTGVSQNPRHKITKRGQNVTFRCDPISEHNRLYWYRQTLGQGPEFLTYFQNEAQLEKSRLLSDRFSAERPKGSFSTLEIQRTEQGDSAMYLCASSTTGGNTEAFFGQGTRLTVV.

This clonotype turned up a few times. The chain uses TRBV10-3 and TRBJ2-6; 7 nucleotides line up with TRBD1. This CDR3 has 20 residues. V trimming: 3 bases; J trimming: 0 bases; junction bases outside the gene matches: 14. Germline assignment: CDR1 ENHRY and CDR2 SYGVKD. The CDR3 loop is CAISDWGGGTESSGANVLTF. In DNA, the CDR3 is TGTGCCATCAGTGACTGGGGTGGTGGGACAGAGAGCTCTGGGGCCAACGTCCTGACTTTC.

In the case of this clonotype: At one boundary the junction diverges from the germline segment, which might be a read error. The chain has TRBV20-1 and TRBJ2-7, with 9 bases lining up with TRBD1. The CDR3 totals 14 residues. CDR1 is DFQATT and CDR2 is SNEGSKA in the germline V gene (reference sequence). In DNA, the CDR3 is TGCGGTGCTTACGGGACAGGGTATTCGTACAAGCAGTACTTC. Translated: CGAYGTGYSYKQYF.

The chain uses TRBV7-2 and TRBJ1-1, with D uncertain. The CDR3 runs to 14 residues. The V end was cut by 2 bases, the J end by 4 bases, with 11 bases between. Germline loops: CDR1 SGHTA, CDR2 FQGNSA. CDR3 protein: CASSLFGPGTEAFF. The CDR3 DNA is TGTGCCAGCAGCTTATTCGGTCCGGGCACTGAAGCTTTCTTT.